This entry concerns a single T cell receptor beta chain. Its cognate antigen is unknown. This entry belongs to a study of PD-1 blockade in classical Hodgkin lymphoma. Per the germline V gene, CDR1 is MNHEY and CDR2 is SMNVEV (reference sequence). The CDR3 is 15 amino acids. The junction had 1 base not matched to a gene; V was cut back by 0 bases and J by 5 bases. Generated by immunoSEQ multiplex PCR, the TCRdb table keeps only in-frame clones and is missing some. Among roughly 40,000 clones, over 75% were seen once, and the ten largest hold more than 35%. As for time point: cycle 4 day 1 (C4D1), after more than 5 weeks of nivolumab. Each patient's relapse followed autologous stem cell transplantation, and brentuximab vedotin exposure varied. Study results and limitations: Individuals who commenced nivolumab within less than 1 year of ASCT were excluded. Complete responders' baseline diversity resembled that of newly diagnosed patients.

The clonotype comes from a human donor with classical Hodgkin lymphoma. Sequenced material: peripheral blood mononuclear cells (PBMCs), taken before the fourth cycle of nivolumab. The chain couples TRBV27 to TRBJ2-3; TRBD2 agrees at 11 bases. CDR3 amino acids: CASSLSSGGGDTQYF. DNA of the CDR3: TGTGCCAGCAGTTTATCTAGCGGGGGGGGAGATACGCAGTATTTT.